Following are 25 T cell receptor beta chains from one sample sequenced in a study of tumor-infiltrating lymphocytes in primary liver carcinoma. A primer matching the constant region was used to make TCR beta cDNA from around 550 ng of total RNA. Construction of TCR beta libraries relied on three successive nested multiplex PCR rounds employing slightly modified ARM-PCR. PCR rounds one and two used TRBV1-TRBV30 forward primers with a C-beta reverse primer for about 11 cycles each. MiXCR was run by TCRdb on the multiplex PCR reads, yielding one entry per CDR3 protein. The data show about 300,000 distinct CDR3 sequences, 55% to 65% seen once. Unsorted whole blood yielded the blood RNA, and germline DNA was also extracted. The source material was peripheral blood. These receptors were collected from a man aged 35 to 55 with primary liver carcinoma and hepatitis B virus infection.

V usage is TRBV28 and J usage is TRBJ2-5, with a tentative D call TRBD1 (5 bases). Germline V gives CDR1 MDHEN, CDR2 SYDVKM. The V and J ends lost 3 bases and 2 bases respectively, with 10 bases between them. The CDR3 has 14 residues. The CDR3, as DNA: TGTGCCAGCAGTTTGCCCAGGGTTCAAGAGACCCAGTACTTC. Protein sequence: CASSLPRVQETQYF.

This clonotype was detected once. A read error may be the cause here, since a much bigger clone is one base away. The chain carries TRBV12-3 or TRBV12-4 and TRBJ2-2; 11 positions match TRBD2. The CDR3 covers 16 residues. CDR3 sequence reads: CASSFQGLADTGELLF. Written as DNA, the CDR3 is TGTGCCAGCAGTTTTCAGGGACTAGCGGACACCGGGGAGCTGCTTTTT.

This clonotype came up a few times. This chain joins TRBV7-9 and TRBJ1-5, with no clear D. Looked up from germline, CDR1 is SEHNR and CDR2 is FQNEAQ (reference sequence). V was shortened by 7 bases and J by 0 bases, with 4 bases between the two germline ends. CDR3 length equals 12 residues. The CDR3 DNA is TGTGCCAGCATGAATAGCAATCAGCCCCAGCATTTT. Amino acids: CASMNSNQPQHF.

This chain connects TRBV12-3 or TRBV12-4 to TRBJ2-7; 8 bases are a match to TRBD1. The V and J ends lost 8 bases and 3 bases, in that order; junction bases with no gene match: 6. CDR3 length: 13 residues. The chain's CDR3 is CASGLGQGYEQYF. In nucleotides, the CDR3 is TGTGCCAGCGGCCTTGGACAGGGCTACGAGCAGTACTTC.

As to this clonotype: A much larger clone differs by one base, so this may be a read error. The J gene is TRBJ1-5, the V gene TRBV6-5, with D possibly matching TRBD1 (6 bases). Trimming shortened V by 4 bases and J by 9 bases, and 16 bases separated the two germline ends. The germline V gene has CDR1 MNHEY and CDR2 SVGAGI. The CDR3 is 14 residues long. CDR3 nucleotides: TGTGCCAGCAGTTTCGGACAGTGCGAAAGGCCCCAGCATTTT. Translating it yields CASSFGQCERPQHF.

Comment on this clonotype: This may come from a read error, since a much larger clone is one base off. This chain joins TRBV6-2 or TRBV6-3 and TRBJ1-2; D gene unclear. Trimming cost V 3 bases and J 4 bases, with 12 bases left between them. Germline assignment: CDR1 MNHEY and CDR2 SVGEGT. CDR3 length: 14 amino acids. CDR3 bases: TGTGCCAGCAGTTATAGCATCGTGGGCTATGGCTACACCTTC. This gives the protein CASSYSIVGYGYTF.

CDR3: CASSLQPGEVYEQYF. DNA for the CDR3: TGCGCCAGCAGCTTGCAGCCAGGGGAGGTCTACGAGCAGTACTTC. This chain joins TRBV5-1 and TRBJ2-7; D tentatively reads TRBD1 or TRBD2 (6 bases each). From germline, CDR1 is SGHRS and CDR2 YFSETQ. V lost 1 base and J lost 3, with 14 bases in between. This CDR3 contains 15 residues.

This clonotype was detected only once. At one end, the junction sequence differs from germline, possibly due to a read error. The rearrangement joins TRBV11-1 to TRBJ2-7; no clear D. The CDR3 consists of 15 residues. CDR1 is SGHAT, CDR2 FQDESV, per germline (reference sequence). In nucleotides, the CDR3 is TGTGCCAGCAGCTTACGCAGGTTCGGCTCCCACGAGCAATACTTC. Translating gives CASSLRRFGSHEQYF.

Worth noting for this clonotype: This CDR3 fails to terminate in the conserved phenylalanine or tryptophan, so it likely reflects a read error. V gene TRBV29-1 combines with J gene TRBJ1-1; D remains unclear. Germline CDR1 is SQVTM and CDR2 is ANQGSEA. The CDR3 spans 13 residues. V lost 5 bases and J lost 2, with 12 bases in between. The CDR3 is CSVRTGSNTEAFI. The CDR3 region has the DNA TGCAGCGTTCGGACGGGCTCCAACACTGAAGCTTTCATT.

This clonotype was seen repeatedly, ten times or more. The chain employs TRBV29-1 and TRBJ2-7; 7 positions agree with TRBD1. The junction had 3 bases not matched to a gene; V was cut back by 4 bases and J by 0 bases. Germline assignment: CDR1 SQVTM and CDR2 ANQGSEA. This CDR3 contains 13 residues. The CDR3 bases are TGCAGCGTTGGGGCAGGGGGCTCCTACGAGCAGTACTTC. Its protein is CSVGAGGSYEQYF.

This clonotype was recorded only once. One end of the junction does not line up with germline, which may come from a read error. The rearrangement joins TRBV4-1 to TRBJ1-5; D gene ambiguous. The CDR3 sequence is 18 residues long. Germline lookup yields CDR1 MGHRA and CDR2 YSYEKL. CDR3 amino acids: CASSQVNMGFVADHPQQF. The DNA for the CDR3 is TGCGCCAGCAGCCAGGTGAATATGGGGTTCGTAGCGGATCATCCCCAGCAGTTT.

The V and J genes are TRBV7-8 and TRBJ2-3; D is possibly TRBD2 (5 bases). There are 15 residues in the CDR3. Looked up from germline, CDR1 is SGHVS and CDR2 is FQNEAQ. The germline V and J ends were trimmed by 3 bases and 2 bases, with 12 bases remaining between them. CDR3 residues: CASSLASRYTDTQYF. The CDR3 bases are TGTGCCAGCAGCTTGGCTAGCAGGTACACAGATACGCAGTATTTT. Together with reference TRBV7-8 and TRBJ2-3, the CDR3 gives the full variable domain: GAGVSQSPRYKVAKRGQDVALRCDPISGHVSLFWYQQALGQGPEFLTYFQNEAQLDKSGLPSDRFFAERPEGSVSTLKIQRTQQEDSAVYLCASSLASRYTDTQYFGPGTRLTVL.

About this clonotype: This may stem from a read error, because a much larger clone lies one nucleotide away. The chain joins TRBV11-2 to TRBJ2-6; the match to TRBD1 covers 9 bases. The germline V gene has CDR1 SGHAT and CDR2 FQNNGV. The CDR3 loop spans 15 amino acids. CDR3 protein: CAGSPGTGRSNVLTF. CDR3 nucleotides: TGTGCCGGCAGCCCCGGGACAGGGAGGTCCAACGTCCTGACTTTC.

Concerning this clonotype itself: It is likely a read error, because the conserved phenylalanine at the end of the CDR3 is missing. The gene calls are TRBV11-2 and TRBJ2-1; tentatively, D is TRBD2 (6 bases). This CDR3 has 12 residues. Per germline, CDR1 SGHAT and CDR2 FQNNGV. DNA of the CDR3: TGTGCCAGCAGGTCTAGCGACAATGGGCAGTTCCTC. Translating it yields CASRSSDNGQFL.

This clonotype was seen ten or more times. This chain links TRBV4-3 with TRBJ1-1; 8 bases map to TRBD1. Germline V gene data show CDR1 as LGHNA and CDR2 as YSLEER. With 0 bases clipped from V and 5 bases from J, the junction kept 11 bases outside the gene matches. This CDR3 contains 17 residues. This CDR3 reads CASSQDGSGGVGTEAFF. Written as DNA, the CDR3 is TGCGCCAGCAGCCAAGATGGATCAGGGGGCGTGGGTACTGAAGCTTTCTTT.

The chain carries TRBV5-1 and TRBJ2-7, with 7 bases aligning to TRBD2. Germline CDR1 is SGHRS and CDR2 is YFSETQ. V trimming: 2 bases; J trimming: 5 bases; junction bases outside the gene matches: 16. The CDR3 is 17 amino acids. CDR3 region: CASSLLDGGGPGNEQYF. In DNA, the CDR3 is TGCGCCAGCAGCTTACTTGATGGGGGAGGGCCGGGGAACGAGCAGTACTTC.

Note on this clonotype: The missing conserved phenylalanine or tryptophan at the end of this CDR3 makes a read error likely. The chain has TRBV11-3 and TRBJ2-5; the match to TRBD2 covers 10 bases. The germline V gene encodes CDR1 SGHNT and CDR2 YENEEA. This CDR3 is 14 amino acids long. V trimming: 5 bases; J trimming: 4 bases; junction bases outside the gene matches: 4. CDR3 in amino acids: CASSPGLARETQYY. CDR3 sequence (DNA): TGTGCCAGCAGCCCGGGACTAGCGAGAGAGACCCAGTACTAC.

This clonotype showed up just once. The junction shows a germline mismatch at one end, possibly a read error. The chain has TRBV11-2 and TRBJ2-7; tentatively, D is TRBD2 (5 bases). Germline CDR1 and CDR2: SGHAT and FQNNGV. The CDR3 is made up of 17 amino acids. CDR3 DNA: TGTGCCAGCAGCTTCTCGTGTACTAAGCGGTCTAGCTACGAGCAATACTTC. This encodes CASSFSCTKRSSYEQYF.

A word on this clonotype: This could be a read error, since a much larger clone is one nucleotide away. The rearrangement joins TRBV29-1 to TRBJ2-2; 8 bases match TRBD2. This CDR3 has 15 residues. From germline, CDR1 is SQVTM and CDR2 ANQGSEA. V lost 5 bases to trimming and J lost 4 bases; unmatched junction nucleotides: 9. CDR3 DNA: TGCAGCGTTTTGGCGGGACTAGTGATCACCGGGGAGCTGTTTTTT. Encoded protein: CSVLAGLVITGELFF.

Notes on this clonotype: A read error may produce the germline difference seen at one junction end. This chain's CDR3 is CSVLTVSTEAFF. Here the CDR3 DNA reads TGCAGCGTTCTGACGGTGAGCACTGAGGCTTTCTTT. V is TRBV29-1 and J is TRBJ1-1; no clear D. The germline V gene has CDR1 SQVTM and CDR2 ANQGSEA. CDR3 length: 12 amino acids. The complete variable domain, with remaining parts taken from reference TRBV29-1 and TRBJ1-1, reads SAVISQKPSRDICQRGTSLTIQCQVDSQVTMMFWYRQQPGQSLTLIATANQGSEATYESGFVIDKFPISRPNLTFSTLTVSNMSPEDSSIYLCSVLTVSTEAFFGQGTRLTVV.

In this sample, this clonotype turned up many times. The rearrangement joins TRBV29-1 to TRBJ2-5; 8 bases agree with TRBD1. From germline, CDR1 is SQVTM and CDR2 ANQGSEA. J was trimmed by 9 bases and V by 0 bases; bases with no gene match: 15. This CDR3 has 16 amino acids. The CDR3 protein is CSVEEGRTGHMGAQYF. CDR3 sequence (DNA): TGCAGCGTTGAAGAAGGCCGGACAGGGCATATGGGGGCCCAGTACTTC.

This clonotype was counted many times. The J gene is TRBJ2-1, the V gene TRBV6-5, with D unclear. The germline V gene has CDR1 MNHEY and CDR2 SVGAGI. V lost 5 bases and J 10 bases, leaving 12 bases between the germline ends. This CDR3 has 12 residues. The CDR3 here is CASSPNLGEQFF. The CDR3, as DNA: TGTGCCAGCAGTCCCAACCTGGGGGAGCAGTTCTTC.

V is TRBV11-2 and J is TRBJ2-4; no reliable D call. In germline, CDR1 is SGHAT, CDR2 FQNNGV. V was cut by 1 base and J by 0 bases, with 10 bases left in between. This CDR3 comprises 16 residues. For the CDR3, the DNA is TGTGCCAGCAGCTTAGTGGCTATGCTAGCCAAAAACATTCAGTACTTC. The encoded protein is CASSLVAMLAKNIQYF.

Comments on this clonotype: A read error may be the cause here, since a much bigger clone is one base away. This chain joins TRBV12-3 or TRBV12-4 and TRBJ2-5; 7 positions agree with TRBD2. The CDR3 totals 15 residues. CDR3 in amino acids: CASSFRSGAQEIQYF. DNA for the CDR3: TGTGCCAGCAGTTTTAGGAGCGGGGCTCAAGAGATCCAGTACTTC.

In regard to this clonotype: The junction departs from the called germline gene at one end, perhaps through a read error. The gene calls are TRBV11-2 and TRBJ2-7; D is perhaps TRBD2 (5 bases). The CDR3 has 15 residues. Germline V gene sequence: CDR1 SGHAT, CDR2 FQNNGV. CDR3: CTSSLLIPEENEEYF. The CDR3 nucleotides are TGTACCAGCAGCCTCTTGATCCCGGAGGAGAACGAGGAGTACTTC.